The 17 T cell receptor beta chains presented below share a single source sample, sequenced in a study of T-cell reconstitution after alpha-beta-depleted transplantation in children (dated by TCRdb to 2016 to 2017). What the work shows at the level of the full study, not this receptor alone: The frequencies of hyperexpanded clones fell over the following months, and after one year, T-cell counts and TCRbeta diversity were mostly attributed to newly produced T cells.

The intended sense of this specimen's treatment or condition label: allogeneic hematopoietic cell transplantation with graft depleted of TCRalphabeta T cells and CD19 B cells. The method behind the library was PCR. Data came from an Illumina HiSeq 2500. Molecular barcoding was employed in the preparation of TCR libraries, with unique molecular identifiers being used to normalize TCRbeta repertoire quantification. Through fastp at Q25 and MiXCR, TCRdb rebuilt clones from the public reads, retaining in-frame beta chains. Rows with a matching CDR3 protein are joined into one entry that keeps the most common DNA and genes. This sample gives about 300,000 distinct CDR3 sequences in total; nearly 8% of them show up just once. The ten largest clonotypes hold approximately 8.6% of the sample. These TCRs are of unknown antigen specificity. The specimen was peripheral blood, collected 360 days after TCRalphabeta/CD19-depleted stem cell transplant. Every receptor here comes from a female patient under 10 years old who had a stem cell transplant for Fanconi anemia, so the T cells may come from the graft donor.

This clonotype was observed many times. The V call is TRBV28, the J call TRBJ1-4; 9 nucleotides line up with TRBD1. The CDR3 has 14 residues. The junction had 7 bases not matched to a gene; V was cut back by 7 bases and J by 7 bases. CDR1 is MDHEN and CDR2 is SYDVKM in the germline V gene. CDR3 bases: TGTGCCAGCACCTCCCAGGGACAGGGTGAAAAACTGTTTTTT. Translated: CASTSQGQGEKLFF.

In this sample, this clonotype turned up a few times. V gene TRBV5-6 combines with J gene TRBJ2-5; 7 bases line up with TRBD1. Trimming removed 4 bases from V and 4 bases from J; junction bases left unmatched: 13. The CDR3 is 16 amino acids. Looked up from germline, CDR1 is SGHDT and CDR2 is YYEEEE. CDR3 loop: CASSLLTGSGGETQYF. Written as DNA, the CDR3 is TGTGCCAGCAGCCTACTGACAGGGAGTGGGGGAGAGACCCAGTACTTC.

This clonotype was found a few times. CDR3 region: CASSVGSSGSLYEQYF. The DNA for the CDR3 is TGTGCCAGCAGCGTAGGATCTAGCGGGAGTCTCTACGAGCAGTACTTC. The rearrangement uses TRBV9 and TRBJ2-7; 10 bases align to TRBD2. CDR1 is SGDLS and CDR2 is YYNGEE in the germline V gene. V shed 0 bases, J shed 3 bases, and the junction held 6 bases outside the gene matches. The length of the CDR3 is 16 residues.

This clonotype was seen at least ten times. J is TRBJ2-1 and V is TRBV9; unclear D gene. There are 12 residues in the CDR3. The germline V gene has CDR1 SGDLS and CDR2 YYNGEE. Between the trimmed V and J ends, which lost 0 bases and 10 bases, there was a span of 8 bases. The CDR3 here is CASSVDSLEQFF. In DNA form, the CDR3 reads TGTGCCAGCAGCGTAGACAGCCTCGAGCAGTTCTTC.

The chain uses TRBV7-1 and TRBJ2-3, with 12 bases that match TRBD2. TRBV7-1 is recorded as an ORF, its role being uncertain. The V and J ends lost 5 bases and 6 bases, in that order; junction bases with no gene match: 30. This CDR3 comprises 23 residues. CDR3: CASSTSVVRGPAPSGGALDTQYF. CDR3 nucleotides: TGTGCCAGCAGCACAAGCGTTGTGAGGGGGCCAGCTCCTAGCGGGGGGGCCTTGGATACGCAGTATTTT.

This clonotype was counted at least ten times. This sequence joins TRBV20-1 and TRBJ1-1; tentatively, D is TRBD1 (5 bases). The CDR3 is 15 residues long. V lost 8 bases to trimming and J lost 3 bases, with 22 bases between them. In germline, CDR1 is DFQATT, CDR2 SNEGSKA (reference sequence). The CDR3 DNA is TGCAGTCCCAGCCAAGGAGGGACGCTCGACACTGAAGCTTTCTTT. Its translation is CSPSQGGTLDTEAFF.

This clonotype was counted between two and nine times. V is TRBV7-3 and J is TRBJ1-1, with D perhaps matching TRBD1 (5 bases). Germline-derived CDR1 and CDR2 are SGHTA and FQGTGA. The CDR3 totals 17 residues. V shed 0 bases and J shed 3 bases, with 17 bases lying between them. The CDR3 loop reads CASSLTQLGAGHTEAFF. The CDR3 region has the DNA TGTGCCAGCAGCTTAACTCAATTAGGGGCTGGGCACACTGAAGCTTTCTTT.

This clonotype was recorded a few times. CDR3 coding DNA: TGTGCCAGCAGTGACCTGGGCGTCGGGCCGAATGAGCAGTTCTTC. This encodes CASSDLGVGPNEQFF. The chain is built from TRBV6-1 and TRBJ2-1; D is unresolved. This CDR3 region has 15 residues. Germline loops: CDR1 MNHNS, CDR2 SASEGT. Deletions cut 3 bases from V and 7 bases from J, with 16 bases between.

The chain has TRBV30 and TRBJ2-4; 14 bases are a match to TRBD2. This CDR3 region has 13 residues. Germline V CDR1 and CDR2: GTSNPN, SVGIG (reference sequence). J was trimmed by 15 bases and V by 3 bases; bases with no gene match: 7. CDR3 in DNA: TGTGCCTGGAGCGTTGGACTAGCGGGAGGTGTGTACTTC. Its protein product is CAWSVGLAGGVYF.

This clonotype appeared a few times. V is TRBV10-1 and J is TRBJ1-2, with D maybe TRBD1 (6 bases). V lost 4 bases to trimming and J lost 6 bases, with 18 bases between them. The CDR3 covers 15 residues. Germline V CDR1 and CDR2: WNHNN, SYGVQD (reference sequence). The CDR3, as DNA: TGCGCCAGCAGTGGGGAGAGGGGGATCGGGAATGGCTACACCTTC. It yields the protein CASSGERGIGNGYTF.

This clonotype was counted ten times or more. This sequence joins TRBV5-1 and TRBJ2-1, with D possibly matching TRBD2 (6 bases). Trimming took 0 bases from V and 4 from J, leaving 17 bases between them. In germline, CDR1 is SGHRS, CDR2 YFSETQ. There are 17 residues in the CDR3. The CDR3 region is CASSLGWPGLPYNEQFF. The CDR3 bases are TGCGCCAGCAGCTTGGGGTGGCCGGGACTCCCATACAATGAGCAGTTCTTC. The variable domain in full, completed from reference TRBV5-1 and TRBJ2-1, reads KAGVTQTPRYLIKTRGQQVTLSCSPISGHRSVSWYQQTPGQGLQFLFEYFSETQRNKGNFPGRFSGRQFSNSRSEMNVSTLELGDSALYLCASSLGWPGLPYNEQFFGPGTRLTVL.

CDR3 residues: CSVEGVQGAANYGYTF. The CDR3 nucleotides are TGCAGCGTTGAAGGGGTCCAGGGGGCAGCTAACTATGGCTACACCTTC. This rearrangement joins TRBV29-1 to TRBJ1-2, with 8 nucleotides matching TRBD1. This CDR3 has 16 amino acids. Germline trimming cut 1 base from V and 0 bases from J; bases unmatched to any gene: 7. The germline gives CDR1 SQVTM, CDR2 ANQGSEA.

This clonotype was recorded many times. The rearrangement uses TRBV7-8 and TRBJ2-2, with D maybe TRBD2 (5 bases). Germline CDR1 is SGHVS and CDR2 is FQNEAQ. V was pared by 3 bases and J by 3 bases, with 14 bases between. The CDR3 extends over 16 amino acids. CDR3 residues: CASSFWTEEDTGELFF. CDR3 coding DNA: TGTGCCAGCAGCTTCTGGACGGAGGAGGACACCGGGGAGCTGTTTTTT.

This clonotype appeared a few times. The J gene is TRBJ1-2, the V gene TRBV4-3; 8 bases are a match to TRBD1. The junction had 9 bases not matched to a gene; V was cut back by 1 base and J by 5 bases. Per germline, CDR1 LGHNA and CDR2 YSLEER. This CDR3 has 16 amino acids. The CDR3 spells CASSQGAGTGAYGYTF. The CDR3 region has the DNA TGCGCCAGCAGCCAAGGGGCGGGGACAGGCGCTTATGGCTACACCTTC.

The rearrangement links TRBV5-1 to TRBJ1-2; maybe TRBD1 (6 bases). Germline V gene sequence: CDR1 SGHRS, CDR2 YFSETQ. CDR3 length: 14 residues. Trimming removed 3 bases at V and 4 bases at J, with 13 bases between. CDR3 residues: CASSSGTRSYGYTF. CDR3 DNA: TGCGCCAGCAGCTCCGGGACAAGGTCCTATGGCTACACCTTC.

This clonotype has a handful of counts. This sequence joins TRBV7-9 and TRBJ1-5, with D hard to call. Per the germline V gene, CDR1 is SEHNR and CDR2 is FQNEAQ (reference sequence). Trimming removed 0 bases from V and 3 bases from J, with 12 bases in between. The CDR3 is made up of 16 amino acids. This CDR3 reads CASSLAAPGSNQPQHF. CDR3 nucleotides: TGTGCCAGCAGCTTAGCCGCCCCGGGCTCCAATCAGCCCCAGCATTTT.

The CDR3 region is CAAGYYRLSYEQYV. The CDR3 nucleotides read TGTGCCGCGGGATACTACAGGCTTTCCTACGAGCAGTACGTC. V is TRBV2 and J is TRBJ2-7; D is possibly TRBD2 (6 bases). Trimming shortened V by 11 bases and J by 1 base, and 18 bases separated the two germline ends. CDR1 is SNHLY and CDR2 is FYNNEI in the germline V gene. This CDR3 has 14 amino acids.